Below, one T cell receptor beta chain is given with its context. Its antigen is not identified. This CDR3 has 14 amino acids. Germline CDR1 is SGHAT and CDR2 is FQNNGV. V lost 1 base and J 3 bases, leaving 10 bases between the germline ends. The record originates from a study of cytomegalovirus exposure and HLA in healthy donors. Findings of the study overall: Cytomegalovirus-associated TCR beta chains were listed, numbering 150 to 200. Most TCR sequences were uncommon, yet certain public TCRs appeared in many donors. Within an earlier analysis, most TCR beta V segments proved productive either about 90% or about 30% of the time.

The PCR ran on 60 Vbeta and 13 Jbeta primers. TCRdb's copy holds only in-frame clones and misses some; the assay was immunoSEQ multiplex PCR. The sample consists of roughly 150,000 clones, 73% of them appearing once. The clonotype was recovered from a woman between 18 and 30 years old in good health and CMV-seropositive. The rearrangement links TRBV11-2 to TRBJ2-7; D is unclear. Sequencing used PBMCs. The CDR3: CASSLVSPGYEQYF. In DNA form, the CDR3 reads TGTGCCAGCAGCTTAGTTTCCCCAGGCTACGAGCAGTACTTC.